Listed here are 6 T cell receptor beta chains from one sample, sequenced in a study of T cells in Graves' hyperthyroidism and ophthalmopathy. Template material for amplifying TCR beta CDR3 regions consisted of RNA transcripts. HTBI primers were the set used in a first-round RT-PCR of the TCR CDR3. TCRdb processed the multiplex PCR reads anew with MiXCR; each CDR3 protein has one entry. Altogether under 300,000 distinct CDR3 sequences are present, about 25% being singletons, with the ten largest covering roughly 24%. The specimen was blood. Source of these receptors: a man in his forties with Graves' hyperthyroidism that later progressed to Graves' ophthalmopathy.

The V and J genes are TRBV11-2 and TRBJ2-7, with TRBD2 matching over 13 bases. Germline V gene lookup returns CDR1 SGHAT and CDR2 FQNNGV. The CDR3 extends over 19 amino acids. V was pared by 6 bases and J by 3 bases, with 17 bases of the junction left unmatched. CDR3 in DNA: TGTGCCAGCAGGGCGCTAGGGGGGGGCGGACTAGCGGGAGACTACGAGCAGTACTTC. Its translation is CASRALGGGGLAGDYEQYF.

This clonotype showed up many times. J is TRBJ2-7 and V is TRBV27, with D possibly being TRBD2 (5 bases). The CDR3 is 13 residues long. Trimming pared 8 bases from V and 0 bases from J, leaving 11 bases between. Germline lookup yields CDR1 MNHEY and CDR2 SMNVEV (reference sequence). The CDR3 sequence: CASQSGSSYEQYF. The CDR3 DNA follows: TGTGCCAGCCAGTCGGGAAGCTCCTACGAGCAGTACTTC.

In this sample, this clonotype turned up many times. The rearrangement uses TRBV24-1 and TRBJ2-2; D is possibly TRBD1 or TRBD2 (5 bases each). Trimming pared 0 bases from V and 6 bases from J, leaving 13 bases between. Germline CDR1 is KGHDR and CDR2 is SFDVKD. The CDR3 has 16 residues. This CDR3 is CATSDLMVWGPGELFF. DNA for the CDR3: TGTGCCACCAGTGATTTGATGGTCTGGGGACCCGGGGAGCTGTTTTTT.

The J gene is TRBJ1-2, the V gene TRBV6-5, with D uncertain. Trimming removed 0 bases at V and 6 bases at J, with 8 bases between. Germline assignment: CDR1 MNHEY and CDR2 SVGAGI. The CDR3 has 13 residues. For the CDR3, the DNA is TGTGCCAGCAGTTACTCTTCGGCGGATGGCTACACCTTC. Translated: CASSYSSADGYTF.

In its sample, this clonotype was seen many times. This chain uses TRBV28 with TRBJ1-1; 8 positions match TRBD1. With V trimmed by 6 bases and J by 6 bases, 0 bases remained unmatched. There are 11 residues in the CDR3. From germline, CDR1 is MDHEN and CDR2 SYDVKM. The CDR3 sequence: CASRTGAEAFF. CDR3 in DNA: TGTGCCAGCAGGACAGGGGCTGAAGCTTTCTTT.

This clonotype was seen at least ten times. In DNA form, the CDR3 reads TGTGCCAGCACCCCCGGGGACATCCCCAATCAGCCCCAGCATTTT. Its translation is CASTPGDIPNQPQHF. The V call is TRBV9, the J call TRBJ1-5, with D possibly being TRBD1 (6 bases). Trimming took 6 bases from V and 3 from J, leaving 16 bases between them. Per germline, CDR1 SGDLS and CDR2 YYNGEE. This CDR3 comprises 15 residues. Together with reference TRBV9 and TRBJ1-5, the CDR3 gives the full variable domain: DSGVTQTPKHLITATGQRVTLRCSPRSGDLSVYWYQQSLDQGLQFLIQYYNGEERAKGNILERFSAQQFPDLHSELNLSSLELGDSALYFCASTPGDIPNQPQHFGDGTRLSIL.